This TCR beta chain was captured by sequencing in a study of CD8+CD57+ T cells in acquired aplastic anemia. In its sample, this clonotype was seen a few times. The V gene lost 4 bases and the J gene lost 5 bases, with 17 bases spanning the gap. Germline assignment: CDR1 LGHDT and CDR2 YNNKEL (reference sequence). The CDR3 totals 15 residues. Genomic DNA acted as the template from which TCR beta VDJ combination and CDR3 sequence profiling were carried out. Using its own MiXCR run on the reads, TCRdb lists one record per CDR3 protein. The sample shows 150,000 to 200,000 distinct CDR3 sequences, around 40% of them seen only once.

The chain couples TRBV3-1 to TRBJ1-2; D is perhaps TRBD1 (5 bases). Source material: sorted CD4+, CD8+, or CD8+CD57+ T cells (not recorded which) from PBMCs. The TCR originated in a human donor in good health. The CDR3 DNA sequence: TGTGCCAGCAGCCCAGGTGGGGCAGGTAGATATGGCTACACCTTC. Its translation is CASSPGGAGRYGYTF.